What follows are 20 T cell receptor beta chains derived from one specimen sequenced in a study of cytomegalovirus exposure and HLA in healthy donors. Primers for the PCR totalled 60 Vbeta and 13 Jbeta. Sequencing was performed with immunoSEQ multiplex PCR; in TCRdb, only in-frame clones are kept and a portion is missing. The sample holds over 120,000 clones, approximately 70% seen once. Material for sequencing was PBMCs. These receptors all stem from a woman aged 60 to 75 in good health and CMV-seropositive.

The genes are TRBV15 and TRBJ2-3, with 7 bases identical to TRBD2. Per the germline V gene, CDR1 is LNHNV and CDR2 is YYDKDF (reference sequence). The J segment lost 2 bases and the V segment lost 1 base, leaving 3 bases of the junction unmatched. This CDR3 contains 15 residues. CDR3: CATSRVSGDTDTQYF. As DNA, the CDR3 is TGTGCCACCAGCAGAGTGAGCGGGGACACAGATACGCAGTATTTT.

CDR3 residues: CASSQDKSGAFTEAFF. DNA for the CDR3: TGCGCCAGCAGCCAAGATAAATCAGGGGCTTTCACTGAAGCTTTCTTT. The J gene is TRBJ1-1, the V gene TRBV4-1; tentatively, D is TRBD1 (6 bases). The germline gives CDR1 MGHRA, CDR2 YSYEKL. Trimming removed 0 bases from V and 4 bases from J, with 15 bases in between. The CDR3 is 16 amino acids.

The rearrangement uses TRBV6-1 and TRBJ1-4; D might be TRBD1 (6 bases). The CDR3 has 14 amino acids. Germline lookup yields CDR1 MNHNS and CDR2 SASEGT. Trimming removed 4 bases from V and 7 bases from J, with 13 bases in between. CDR3 region: CASSGGGIAEKLFF. CDR3 DNA sequence: TGTGCCAGCAGTGGAGGGGGTATCGCTGAAAAACTGTTTTTT.

In this sample, this clone turned up a few times. This chain connects TRBV28 to TRBJ1-2; D gene ambiguous. Looked up from germline, CDR1 is MDHEN and CDR2 is SYDVKM. Trimming took 1 base from V and 5 from J, leaving 5 bases between them. The CDR3 extends over 12 amino acids. CDR3 in DNA: TGTGCCAGCAGTTTATCCCAATATGGCTACACCTTC. Translated, it gives CASSLSQYGYTF.

The chain links TRBV6-5 to TRBJ1-1; D unclear. CDR3 size: 15 residues. Trimming left V 7 bases short and J 6 bases short, with 21 bases between. Germline V gene lookup returns CDR1 MNHEY and CDR2 SVGAGI. This CDR3 reads CASIPSGPGRPEAFF. The CDR3 nucleotides read TGTGCCAGCATTCCGAGCGGACCGGGTAGGCCTGAAGCTTTCTTT.

In its sample, this clone was seen a few times. This chain connects TRBV15 to TRBJ2-1; TRBD1 is a possible D gene (7 bases). V gave up 5 bases and J gave up 8 bases, with 19 bases separating them. Germline CDR1 reads LNHNV; CDR2 reads YYDKDF (reference sequence). CDR3 length: 15 residues. Here the CDR3 reads CATSRQGMKRDEQFF. CDR3 DNA: TGTGCCACCAGCCGACAGGGTATGAAGCGGGATGAGCAGTTCTTC.

The rearrangement uses TRBV9 and TRBJ1-3; 8 bases are a match to TRBD1. The germline gives CDR1 SGDLS, CDR2 YYNGEE. V gave up 2 bases and J gave up 4 bases; unmatched junction bases: 5. The CDR3 contains 15 residues. CDR3 bases: TGTGCCAGCAGCGTCTTGACAGGGGTCGGAAACACCATATATTTT. As protein: CASSVLTGVGNTIYF.

The chain employs TRBV13 and TRBJ1-3; no reliable D call. The V and J ends lost 3 bases and 2 bases respectively, with 14 bases between them. The CDR3 spans 16 residues. Germline V CDR1 and CDR2: PRHDT, FYEKMQ (reference sequence). DNA of the CDR3: TGTGCCAGCAGCTTGGAAGCGGGCACCGCTGGAAACACCATATATTTT. Its protein product is CASSLEAGTAGNTIYF.

The V call is TRBV7-2, the J call TRBJ1-1; D remains unclear. The CDR3 runs 13 residues. CDR1 SGHTA and CDR2 FQGNSA come from the germline V gene. Deletions cut 4 bases from V and 2 bases from J, with 8 bases between. The CDR3: CASSSSGNTEAFF. In nucleotides, the CDR3 is TGTGCCAGCAGCTCAAGTGGCAACACTGAAGCTTTCTTT.

On this clone: A junction end diverges from the germline sequence, so it may reflect a read error. This chain uses TRBV29-1 with TRBJ2-6; perhaps TRBD1 as D (5 bases). Per germline, CDR1 SQVTM and CDR2 ANQGSEA. The CDR3 has 14 amino acids. The CDR3 region has the DNA TGCAGCGTTTCTCCGGGTCCTGGGGCCGACGTCCTGACTTTC. Protein: CSVSPGPGADVLTF.

V and J are TRBV19 and TRBJ2-2; tentative D call: TRBD1 (6 bases). This CDR3 comprises 16 residues. Germline V gene data show CDR1 as LNHDA and CDR2 as SQIVND (reference sequence). The ends were cut back, 7 bases at V and 1 base at J, with 16 bases in the middle. The CDR3 nucleotides read TGTGCCAGTACCCAATATCGACAGGAGAACACCGGGGAGCTGTTTTTT. Protein sequence: CASTQYRQENTGELFF.

This clone came up once. The chain combines TRBV6-5 with TRBJ2-1; 9 bases match TRBD1. The CDR3 has 15 amino acids. V was clipped by 4 bases and J by 6 bases; unmatched bases: 7. The germline V gene has CDR1 MNHEY and CDR2 SVGAGI. The chain's CDR3 is CASSSLGTGINEQFF. The DNA for the CDR3 is TGTGCCAGCAGTTCGCTCGGGACAGGGATCAATGAGCAGTTCTTC.

This clone was counted once. This chain joins TRBV5-4 and TRBJ2-1; TRBD2 aligns across 8 bases. This CDR3 is 15 amino acids long. V trimming: 4 bases; J trimming: 7 bases; junction bases outside the gene matches: 10. Per germline, CDR1 SGHNT and CDR2 YYREEE (reference sequence). CDR3 sequence reads: CASSPDGTSTNEQFF. CDR3 coding DNA: TGTGCCAGCAGCCCGGATGGGACTAGTACGAATGAGCAGTTCTTC.

This chain joins TRBV2 and TRBJ1-5; unclear D gene. V lost 5 bases and J lost 1, with 15 bases in between. The CDR3 has 16 residues. Germline loops: CDR1 SNHLY, CDR2 FYNNEI. The CDR3 sequence: CASSLLGPGSNQPQHF. DNA of the CDR3: TGTGCCAGCAGTCTATTAGGACCGGGAAGCAATCAGCCCCAGCATTTT.

The genes are TRBV19 and TRBJ2-7; possibly TRBD2 for D (5 bases). The V gene lost 5 bases and the J gene lost 6 bases, with 20 bases spanning the gap. CDR3 length equals 15 residues. Germline CDR1 is LNHDA and CDR2 is SQIVND (reference sequence). DNA of the CDR3: TGTGCCAGTAGTGGACGAATCGGGGTCCTGGGCGAGCAGTACTTC. Translated: CASSGRIGVLGEQYF.

The rearrangement links TRBV5-1 to TRBJ2-3; the D gene is possibly TRBD2 (6 bases). Trimming pared 2 bases from V and 4 bases from J, leaving 11 bases between. Looked up from germline, CDR1 is SGHRS and CDR2 is YFSETQ. This CDR3 is built from 14 residues. CDR3 sequence: CASSFGGVADTQYF. DNA for the CDR3: TGCGCCAGCAGCTTTGGAGGGGTCGCAGATACGCAGTATTTT.

This clone was recorded only once. V and J are TRBV19 and TRBJ2-6; 7 bases fit TRBD1. Germline V lookup: CDR1 LNHDA, CDR2 SQIVND (reference sequence). The CDR3 covers 16 residues. After removal of 5 bases from V and 0 bases from J, the junction contained 4 bases not matched to a gene. CDR3 sequence (DNA): TGTGCCAGTAGTGCAGGACAGGCCTCTGGGGCCAACGTCCTGACTTTC. It encodes CASSAGQASGANVLTF.

The rearrangement links TRBV27 to TRBJ1-5; TRBD1 agrees at 8 bases. The CDR3 spans 16 residues. Germline CDR1 is MNHEY and CDR2 is SMNVEV (reference sequence). Losses at the gene ends were 6 bases for V and 1 base for J; bases not matched to a gene: 8. The CDR3 DNA reads as TGTGCCAGCAGCACAGGACAGGGCAGGAGCAATCAGCCCCAGCATTTT. Translation gives CASSTGQGRSNQPQHF.

V gene TRBV5-1 combines with J gene TRBJ1-3, with 10 bases matching TRBD1. V gave up 3 bases and J gave up 3 bases; unmatched junction bases: 3. This CDR3 comprises 15 residues. Germline V gives CDR1 SGHRS, CDR2 YFSETQ. The chain's CDR3 is CASSSDRGIGNTIYF. The CDR3 DNA is TGCGCCAGCAGCTCGGACAGGGGGATTGGAAACACCATATATTTT.

The V and J genes are TRBV5-1 and TRBJ2-3, with TRBD2 identical over 8 bases. There are 16 residues in the CDR3. Germline values: CDR1 SGHRS, CDR2 YFSETQ. The J segment lost 2 bases and the V segment lost 2 bases, leaving 7 bases of the junction unmatched. CDR3 sequence: CASSFNGRGATDTQYF. The CDR3 coding sequence is TGCGCCAGCAGCTTTAACGGGAGGGGGGCCACAGATACGCAGTATTTT.